A selection of T cell receptor beta chains follows, all from one sample in a study of cytomegalovirus exposure and HLA in healthy donors. The assay was immunoSEQ multiplex PCR, and TCRdb's table has in-frame clones only and misses some. The profile covers about 150,000 clones, with roughly three fifths appearing a single time and approximately 1.7% taken by the ten largest. What was sequenced was PBMCs. These receptor sequences come from a male donor in good health and CMV-seronegative. Each CDR3 is given with its conserved first and last residue. A D gene is named only where the DNA matches it firmly. Some rows have no size entry. The others give once, few or many, or a class for an expanded clone.

clone_size: once
j_call: TRBJ1-1
v_call: TRBV6-5
d_call: TRBD1
cdr3_nt: TGTGCCAGCAGTTACTCAGCGACAGGGTATAACACTGAAGCTTTCTTT
cdr3_aa: CASSYSATGYNTEAFF

clone_size: NA
j_call: TRBJ1-5
v_call: TRBV5-1
d_call: NA
cdr3_nt: TGCGCCAGCAGCTTGGCAGGGGCGAAGGATCAGCCCCAGCATTTT
cdr3_aa: CASSLAGAKDQPQHF

clone_size: few
j_call: TRBJ2-7
v_call: TRBV6-5
d_call: NA
cdr3_nt: TGTGCCAGCAGTTACTCGTTGACAGCACCTTACGAGCAGTACTTC
cdr3_aa: CASSYSLTAPYEQYF

clone_size: few
j_call: TRBJ2-2
v_call: TRBV7-7
d_call: TRBD1
cdr3_nt: TGTGCTAGCAGCTTAGGCCCGGGACAGGGGTCGTCCACCGGGGAGCTGTTTTTT
cdr3_aa: CASSLGPGQGSSTGELFF

clone_size: NA
j_call: TRBJ2-5
v_call: TRBV19
d_call: NA
cdr3_nt: TGTGCCAGTAGTATCCCGGACAGAGGGCAAGAGACCCAGTACTTC
cdr3_aa: CASSIPDRGQETQYF

clone_size: NA
j_call: TRBJ2-2
v_call: TRBV18
d_call: TRBD2
cdr3_nt: TGTGCCAGCTCGTACCGGACTAGCGGAAACACCGGGGAGCTGTTTTTT
cdr3_aa: CASSYRTSGNTGELFF

clone_size: NA
j_call: TRBJ2-2
v_call: TRBV5-1
d_call: TRBD1
cdr3_nt: TGCGCCAGCAGAAACAGGGGAGACACCGGGGAGCTGTTTTTT
cdr3_aa: CASRNRGDTGELFF

clone_size: NA
j_call: TRBJ2-7
v_call: TRBV7-2
d_call: NA
cdr3_nt: TGTGCCAGCAGCTTAATGTGGTCAGGGTGGGACTTC
cdr3_aa: CASSLMWSGWDF

clone_size: few
j_call: TRBJ1-1
v_call: TRBV12-5
d_call: TRBD1
cdr3_nt: TGTGCTAGTGGTTCGCCGGGACAGCAAGCTTTCTTT
cdr3_aa: CASGSPGQQAFF

clone_size: NA
j_call: TRBJ2-7
v_call: TRBV5-6
d_call: NA
cdr3_nt: TGTGCCAGCAGTCGGGCCTACGAGCAGTACTTC
cdr3_aa: CASSRAYEQYF

clone_size: NA
j_call: TRBJ1-2
v_call: TRBV5-1
d_call: TRBD1
cdr3_nt: TGCGCCAGCAGCCAGACAGGGGATGACTATGGCTACACCTTC
cdr3_aa: CASSQTGDDYGYTF

clone_size: few
j_call: TRBJ1-2
v_call: TRBV19
d_call: NA
cdr3_nt: TGTGCCAGTAGTCCATTGTCTCACAGGACCTATGGCTACACCTTC
cdr3_aa: CASSPLSHRTYGYTF

clone_size: few
j_call: TRBJ2-1
v_call: TRBV28
d_call: TRBD2
cdr3_nt: TGTGCCAGCAGTTTCTTGGCGGGGGGGTACTACAATGAGCAGTTCTTC
cdr3_aa: CASSFLAGGYYNEQFF

clone_size: NA
j_call: TRBJ2-7
v_call: TRBV18
d_call: TRBD1
cdr3_nt: TGTGCCAGCTCACTCGGACAGGGCCTAGCCTACGAGCAGTACTTC
cdr3_aa: CASSLGQGLAYEQYF

clone_size: NA
j_call: TRBJ2-1
v_call: TRBV2
d_call: TRBD1
cdr3_nt: TGTGCCATCGGACAGGGGGCGGGGGAGCAGTTCTTC
cdr3_aa: CAIGQGAGEQFF